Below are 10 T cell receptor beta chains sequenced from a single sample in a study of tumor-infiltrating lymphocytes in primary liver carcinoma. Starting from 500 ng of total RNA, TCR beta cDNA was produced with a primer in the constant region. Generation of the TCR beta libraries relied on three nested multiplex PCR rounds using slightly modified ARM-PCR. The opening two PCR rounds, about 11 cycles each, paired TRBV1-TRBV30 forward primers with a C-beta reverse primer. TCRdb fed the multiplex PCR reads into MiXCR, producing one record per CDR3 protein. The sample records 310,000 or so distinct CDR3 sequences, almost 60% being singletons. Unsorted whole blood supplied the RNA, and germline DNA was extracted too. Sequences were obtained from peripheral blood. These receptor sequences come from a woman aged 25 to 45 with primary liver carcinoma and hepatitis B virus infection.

The chain's CDR3 is CASKGRPDTQYF. For the CDR3, the DNA is TGTGCCAGCAAGGGGCGCCCAGATACGCAGTATTTT. This chain joins TRBV6-1 and TRBJ2-3; weak D call: TRBD1 (5 bases). The ends were cut back, 7 bases at V and 4 bases at J, with 9 bases in the middle. The CDR3 runs 12 residues. CDR1 MNHNS and CDR2 SASEGT come from the germline V gene.

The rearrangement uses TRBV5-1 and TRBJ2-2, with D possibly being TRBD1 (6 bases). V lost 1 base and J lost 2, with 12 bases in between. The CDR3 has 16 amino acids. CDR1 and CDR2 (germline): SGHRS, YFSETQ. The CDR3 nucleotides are TGCGCCAGCAGCTTGTCCCAGGGGAAAAACACCGGGGAGCTGTTTTTT. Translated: CASSLSQGKNTGELFF.

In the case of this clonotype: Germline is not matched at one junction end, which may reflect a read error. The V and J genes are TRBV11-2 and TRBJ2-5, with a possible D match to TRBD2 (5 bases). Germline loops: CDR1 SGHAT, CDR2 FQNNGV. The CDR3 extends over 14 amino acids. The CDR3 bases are TGCGCCAGCAGCCCAACTAGAGACCAAGAGACCCAGTACTTC. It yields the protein CASSPTRDQETQYF.

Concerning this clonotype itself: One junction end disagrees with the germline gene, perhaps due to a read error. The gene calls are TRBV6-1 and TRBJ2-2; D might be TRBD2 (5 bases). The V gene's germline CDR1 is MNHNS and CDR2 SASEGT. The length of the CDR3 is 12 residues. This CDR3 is CASRVNTGELVF. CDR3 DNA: TGTGCCAGCAGGGTTAACACCGGGGAGCTGGTCTTT.

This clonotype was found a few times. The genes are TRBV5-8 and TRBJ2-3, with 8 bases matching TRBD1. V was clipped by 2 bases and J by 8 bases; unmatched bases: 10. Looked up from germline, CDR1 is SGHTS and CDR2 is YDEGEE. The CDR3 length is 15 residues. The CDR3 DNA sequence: TGTGCCAGCAGCTTCCAAGGACAGGGTTTGAGTACGCAGTATTTT. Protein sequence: CASSFQGQGLSTQYF. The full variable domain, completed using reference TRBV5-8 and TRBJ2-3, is EAGVTQSPTHLIKTRGQQATLRCSPISGHTSVYWYQQALGLGLQFLLWYDEGEERNRGNFPPRFSGRQFPNYSSELNVNALELEDSALYLCASSFQGQGLSTQYFGPGTRLTVL.

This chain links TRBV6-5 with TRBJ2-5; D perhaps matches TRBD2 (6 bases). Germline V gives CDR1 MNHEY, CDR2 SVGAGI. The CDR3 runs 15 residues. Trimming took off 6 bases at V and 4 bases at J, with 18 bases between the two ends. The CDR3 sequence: CASSHNSQGGETQYF. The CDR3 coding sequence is TGTGCCAGCAGCCACAACTCGCAGGGAGGAGAGACCCAGTACTTC.

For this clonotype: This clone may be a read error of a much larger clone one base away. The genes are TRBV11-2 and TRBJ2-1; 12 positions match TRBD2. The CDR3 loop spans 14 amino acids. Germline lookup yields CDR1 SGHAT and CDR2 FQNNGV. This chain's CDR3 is CAGSLVTSGSKQFF. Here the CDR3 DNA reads TGTGCCGGCAGCTTAGTGACTAGCGGGAGCAAGCAGTTCTTC.

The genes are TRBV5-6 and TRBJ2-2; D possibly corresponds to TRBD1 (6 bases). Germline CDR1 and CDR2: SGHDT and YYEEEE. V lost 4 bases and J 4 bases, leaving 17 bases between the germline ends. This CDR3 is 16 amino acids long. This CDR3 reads CASSPADRGCTGELFF. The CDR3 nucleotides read TGTGCCAGCAGCCCGGCAGATAGGGGGTGCACCGGGGAGCTGTTTTTT.

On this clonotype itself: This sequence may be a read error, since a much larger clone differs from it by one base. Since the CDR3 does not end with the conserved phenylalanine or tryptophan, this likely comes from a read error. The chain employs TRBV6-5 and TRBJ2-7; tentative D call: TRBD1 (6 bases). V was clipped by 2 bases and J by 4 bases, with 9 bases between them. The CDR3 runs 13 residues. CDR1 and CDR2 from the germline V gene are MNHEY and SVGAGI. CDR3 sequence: CASSYQQGYEQYY. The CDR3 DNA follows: TGTGCCAGCAGTTACCAACAGGGTTACGAGCAGTACTAC.

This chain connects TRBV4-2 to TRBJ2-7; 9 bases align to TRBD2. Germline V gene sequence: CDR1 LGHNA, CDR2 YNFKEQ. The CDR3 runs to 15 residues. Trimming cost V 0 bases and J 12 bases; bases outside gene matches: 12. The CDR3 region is CASSQELAGFYGPYF. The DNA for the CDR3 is TGTGCCAGCAGCCAAGAGCTAGCGGGGTTCTACGGGCCGTACTTC.